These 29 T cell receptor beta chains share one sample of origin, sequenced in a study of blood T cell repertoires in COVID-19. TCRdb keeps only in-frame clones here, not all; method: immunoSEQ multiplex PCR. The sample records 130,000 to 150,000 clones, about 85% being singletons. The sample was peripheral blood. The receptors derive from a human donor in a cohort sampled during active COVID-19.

CDR3 nucleotide sequence: TGCGCCAGCAGCCCCGGGGGTTGGGCCTACAATGAGCAGTTCTTC. This gives the protein CASSPGGWAYNEQFF. The chain joins TRBV5-1 to TRBJ2-1, with D possibly matching TRBD2 (6 bases). The V gene's germline CDR1 is SGHRS and CDR2 YFSETQ. Deletions cut 4 bases from V and 2 bases from J, with 13 bases between. The CDR3 consists of 15 residues.

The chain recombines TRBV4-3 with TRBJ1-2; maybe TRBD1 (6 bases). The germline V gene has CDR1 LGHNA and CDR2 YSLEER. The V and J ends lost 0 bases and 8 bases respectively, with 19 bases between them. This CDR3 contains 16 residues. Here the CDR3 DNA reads TGCGCCAGCAGCCAAGATAGGGCAGGGGAATGGGAAGGCTACACCTTC. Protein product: CASSQDRAGEWEGYTF.

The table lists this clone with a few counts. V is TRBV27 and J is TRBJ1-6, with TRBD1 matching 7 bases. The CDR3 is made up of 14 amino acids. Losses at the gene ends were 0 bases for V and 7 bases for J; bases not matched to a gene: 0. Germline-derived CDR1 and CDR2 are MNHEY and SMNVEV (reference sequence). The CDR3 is CASSLSRGNSPLHF. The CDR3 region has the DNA TGTGCCAGCAGTTTATCCAGGGGGAATTCACCCCTCCACTTT.

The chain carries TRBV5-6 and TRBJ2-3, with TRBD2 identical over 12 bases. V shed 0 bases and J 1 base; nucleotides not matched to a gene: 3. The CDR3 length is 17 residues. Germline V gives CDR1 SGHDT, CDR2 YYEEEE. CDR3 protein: CASSLVLAGGRTDTQYF. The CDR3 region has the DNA TGTGCCAGCAGCTTGGTACTAGCGGGGGGACGCACAGATACGCAGTATTTT. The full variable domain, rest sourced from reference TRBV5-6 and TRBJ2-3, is DAGVTQSPTHLIKTRGQQVTLRCSPKSGHDTVSWYQQALGQGPQFIFQYYEEEERQRGNFPDRFSGHQFPNYSSELNVNALLLGDSALYLCASSLVLAGGRTDTQYFGPGTRLTVL.

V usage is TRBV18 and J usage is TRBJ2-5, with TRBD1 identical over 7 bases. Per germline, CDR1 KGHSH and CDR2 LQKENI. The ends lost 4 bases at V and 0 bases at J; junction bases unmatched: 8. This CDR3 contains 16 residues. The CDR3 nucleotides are TGTGCCAGCTCACGACAGGGCTCAGCCAACCAAGAGACCCAGTACTTC. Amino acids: CASSRQGSANQETQYF.

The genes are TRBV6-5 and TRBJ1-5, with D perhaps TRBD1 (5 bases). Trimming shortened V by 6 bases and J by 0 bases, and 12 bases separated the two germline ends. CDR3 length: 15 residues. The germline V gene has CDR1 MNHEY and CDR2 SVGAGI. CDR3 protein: CASRAPTGSNQPQHF. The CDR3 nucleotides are TGTGCCAGCAGGGCCCCTACAGGTAGCAATCAGCCCCAGCATTTT.

The CDR3 nucleotides read TGTGCCAGCAGTTCCAGCGCCACCCCGGGTCCCTACGAGCAGTACTTC. Translated: CASSSSATPGPYEQYF. V gene TRBV6-5 combines with J gene TRBJ2-7; D gene ambiguous. The CDR3 sequence is 16 residues long. In germline, CDR1 is MNHEY, CDR2 SVGAGI. Trimming removed 4 bases from V and 2 bases from J, with 18 bases in between.

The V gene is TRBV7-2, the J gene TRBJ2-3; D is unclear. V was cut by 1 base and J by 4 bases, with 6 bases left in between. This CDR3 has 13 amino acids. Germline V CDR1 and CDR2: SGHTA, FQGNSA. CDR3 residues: CASSLGGADTQYF. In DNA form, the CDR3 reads TGTGCCAGCAGCTTAGGAGGAGCAGATACGCAGTATTTT.

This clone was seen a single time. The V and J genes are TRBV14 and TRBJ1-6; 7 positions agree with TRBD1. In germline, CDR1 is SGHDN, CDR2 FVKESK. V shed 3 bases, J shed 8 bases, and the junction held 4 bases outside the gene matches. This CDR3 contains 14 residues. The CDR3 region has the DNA TGTGCCAGCAGCCAGACAGGGATGGATTCACCCCTCCACTTT. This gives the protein CASSQTGMDSPLHF. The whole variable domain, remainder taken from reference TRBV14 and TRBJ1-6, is EAGVTQFPSHSVIEKGQTVTLRCDPISGHDNLYWYRRVMGKEIKFLLHFVKESKQDESGMPNNRFLAERTGGTYSTLKVQPAELEDSGVYFCASSQTGMDSPLHFGNGTRLTVT.

CDR3 nucleotide sequence: TGTGCCAGCAGGGGGACAGGGAGGGATACGCAGTATTTT. Its translation: CASRGTGRDTQYF. The chain couples TRBV12-3 or TRBV12-4 to TRBJ2-3, with 9 positions matching TRBD1. The CDR3 sequence is 13 residues long. After removal of 6 bases from V and 6 bases from J, the junction contained 4 bases not matched to a gene.

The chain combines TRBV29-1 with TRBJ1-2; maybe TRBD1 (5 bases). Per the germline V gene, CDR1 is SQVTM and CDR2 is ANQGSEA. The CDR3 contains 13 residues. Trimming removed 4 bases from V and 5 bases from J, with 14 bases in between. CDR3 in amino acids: CSVAQGGEYGYTF. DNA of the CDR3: TGCAGCGTTGCGCAGGGAGGGGAATATGGCTACACCTTC.

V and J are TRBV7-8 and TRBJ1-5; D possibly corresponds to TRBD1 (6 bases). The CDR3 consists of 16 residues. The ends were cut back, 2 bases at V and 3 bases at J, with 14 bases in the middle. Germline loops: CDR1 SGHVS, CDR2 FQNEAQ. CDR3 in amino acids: CASSLSGQQHNQPQHF. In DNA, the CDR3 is TGTGCCAGCAGCTTATCTGGACAGCAGCACAATCAGCCCCAGCATTTT.

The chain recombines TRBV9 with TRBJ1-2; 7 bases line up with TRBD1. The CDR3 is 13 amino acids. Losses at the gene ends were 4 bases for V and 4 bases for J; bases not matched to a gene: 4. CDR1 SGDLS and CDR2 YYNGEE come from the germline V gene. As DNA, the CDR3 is TGTGCCAGCAGCCTCACAGGGGCCTATGGCTACACCTTC. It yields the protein CASSLTGAYGYTF.

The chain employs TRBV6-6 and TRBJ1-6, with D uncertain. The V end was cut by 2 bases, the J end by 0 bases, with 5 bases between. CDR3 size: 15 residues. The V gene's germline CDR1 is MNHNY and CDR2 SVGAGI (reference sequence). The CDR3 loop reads CASSYDSSYNSPLHF. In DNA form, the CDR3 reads TGTGCCAGCAGTTACGATAGCTCCTATAATTCACCCCTCCACTTT.

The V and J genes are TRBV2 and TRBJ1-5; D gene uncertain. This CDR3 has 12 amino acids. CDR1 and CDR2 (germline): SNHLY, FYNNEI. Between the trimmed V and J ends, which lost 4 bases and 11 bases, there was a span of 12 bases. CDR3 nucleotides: TGTGCCAGCAGTGGGGAGGCCGGGGCCCAGCATTTT. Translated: CASSGEAGAQHF.

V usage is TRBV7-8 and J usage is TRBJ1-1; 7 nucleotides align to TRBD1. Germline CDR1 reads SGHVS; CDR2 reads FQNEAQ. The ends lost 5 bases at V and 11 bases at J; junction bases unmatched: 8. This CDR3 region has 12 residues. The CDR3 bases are TGTGCCAGCAGCCTACGGACAGGACTCGCTTTCTTT. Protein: CASSLRTGLAFF.

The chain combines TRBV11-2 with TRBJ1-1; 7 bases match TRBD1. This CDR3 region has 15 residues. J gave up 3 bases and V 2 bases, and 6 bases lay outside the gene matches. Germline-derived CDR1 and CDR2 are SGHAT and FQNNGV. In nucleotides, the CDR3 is TGTGCCAGCAGCTTAACAGGGGTGACGGACACTGAAGCTTTCTTT. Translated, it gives CASSLTGVTDTEAFF.

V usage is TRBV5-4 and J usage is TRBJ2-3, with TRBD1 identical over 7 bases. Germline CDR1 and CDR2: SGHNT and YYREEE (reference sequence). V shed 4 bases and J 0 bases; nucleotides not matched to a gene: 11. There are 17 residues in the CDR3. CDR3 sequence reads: CASSNEQGQVSTDTQYF. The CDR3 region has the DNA TGTGCCAGCAGCAACGAACAGGGGCAGGTGAGCACAGATACGCAGTATTTT. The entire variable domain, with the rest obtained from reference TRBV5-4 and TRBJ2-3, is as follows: ETGVTQSPTHLIKTRGQQVTLRCSSQSGHNTVSWYQQALGQGPQFIFQYYREEENGRGNFPPRFSGLQFPNYSSELNVNALELDDSALYLCASSNEQGQVSTDTQYFGPGTRLTVL.

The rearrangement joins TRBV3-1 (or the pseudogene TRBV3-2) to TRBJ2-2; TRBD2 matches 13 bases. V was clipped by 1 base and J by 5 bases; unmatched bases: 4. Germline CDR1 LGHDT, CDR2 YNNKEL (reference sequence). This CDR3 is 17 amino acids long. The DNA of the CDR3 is TGTGCCAGCAGCCAAGTCACTAGCGGGGGGGCTACCGGGGAGCTGTTTTTT. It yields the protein CASSQVTSGGATGELFF.

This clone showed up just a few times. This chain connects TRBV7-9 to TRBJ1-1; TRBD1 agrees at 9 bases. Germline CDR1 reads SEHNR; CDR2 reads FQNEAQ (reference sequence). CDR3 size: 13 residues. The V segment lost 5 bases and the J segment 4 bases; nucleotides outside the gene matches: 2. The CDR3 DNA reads TGTGCCAGCAGCCCGACAGGGGGCACTGAAGCTTTCTTT. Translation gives CASSPTGGTEAFF. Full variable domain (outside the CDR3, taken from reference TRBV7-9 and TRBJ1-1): DTGVSQNPRHKITKRGQNVTFRCDPISEHNRLYWYRQTLGQGPEFLTYFQNEAQLEKSRLLSDRFSAERPKGSFSTLEIQRTEQGDSAMYLCASSPTGGTEAFFGQGTRLTVV.

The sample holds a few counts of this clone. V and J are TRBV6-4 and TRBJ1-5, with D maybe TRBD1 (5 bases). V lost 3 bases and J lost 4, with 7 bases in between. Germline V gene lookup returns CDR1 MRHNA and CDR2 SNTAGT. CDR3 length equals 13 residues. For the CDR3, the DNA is TGTGCCAGCAGTGAGGGGGGGAATCAGCCCCAGCATTTT. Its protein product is CASSEGGNQPQHF.

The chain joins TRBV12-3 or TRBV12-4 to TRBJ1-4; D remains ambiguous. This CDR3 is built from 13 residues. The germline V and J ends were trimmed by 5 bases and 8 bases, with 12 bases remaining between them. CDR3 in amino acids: CASSPLRREKLFF. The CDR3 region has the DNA TGTGCCAGCAGTCCGTTGCGGCGCGAAAAACTGTTTTTT.

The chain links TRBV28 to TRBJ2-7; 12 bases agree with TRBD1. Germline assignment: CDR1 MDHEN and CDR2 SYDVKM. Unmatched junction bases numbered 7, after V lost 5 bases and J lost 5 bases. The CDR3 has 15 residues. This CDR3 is CASSLPGQGAHEQYF. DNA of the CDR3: TGTGCCAGCAGTCTCCCGGGACAGGGGGCCCACGAGCAGTACTTC.

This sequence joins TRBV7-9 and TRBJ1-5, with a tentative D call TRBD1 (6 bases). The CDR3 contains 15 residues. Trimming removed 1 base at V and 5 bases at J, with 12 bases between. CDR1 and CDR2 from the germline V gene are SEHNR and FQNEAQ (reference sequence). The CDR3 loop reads CASSLGTDHYQPQHF. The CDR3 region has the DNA TGTGCCAGCAGCTTAGGGACAGATCATTATCAGCCCCAGCATTTT.

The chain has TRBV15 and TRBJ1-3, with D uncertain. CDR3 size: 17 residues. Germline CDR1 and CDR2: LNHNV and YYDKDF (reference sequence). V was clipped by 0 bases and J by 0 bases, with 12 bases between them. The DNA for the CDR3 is TGTGCCACCAGCAGAGATGGATCGGGAGACTCTGGAAACACCATATATTTT. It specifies CATSRDGSGDSGNTIYF.

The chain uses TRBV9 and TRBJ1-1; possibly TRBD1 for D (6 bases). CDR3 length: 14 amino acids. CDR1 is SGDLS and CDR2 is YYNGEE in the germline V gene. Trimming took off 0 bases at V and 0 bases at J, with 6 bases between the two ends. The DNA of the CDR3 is TGTGCCAGCAGCGTAGGGACAGTGAACACTGAAGCTTTCTTT. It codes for CASSVGTVNTEAFF. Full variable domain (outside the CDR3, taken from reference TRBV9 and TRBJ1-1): DSGVTQTPKHLITATGQRVTLRCSPRSGDLSVYWYQQSLDQGLQFLIQYYNGEERAKGNILERFSAQQFPDLHSELNLSSLELGDSALYFCASSVGTVNTEAFFGQGTRLTVV.

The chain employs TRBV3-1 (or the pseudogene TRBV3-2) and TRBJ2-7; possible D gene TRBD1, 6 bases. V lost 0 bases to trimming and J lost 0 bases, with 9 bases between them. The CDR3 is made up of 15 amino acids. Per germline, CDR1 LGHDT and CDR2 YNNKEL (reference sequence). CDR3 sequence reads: CASSQEQGSSYEQYF. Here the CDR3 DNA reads TGTGCCAGCAGCCAAGAACAGGGTAGCTCCTACGAGCAGTACTTC.

The CDR3 sequence: CASSPTVEAYEQYF. The CDR3 DNA follows: TGTGCCAGCAGCCCGACAGTAGAGGCCTACGAGCAGTACTTC. The V and J genes are TRBV9 and TRBJ2-7, with TRBD1 as a possible D gene (5 bases). CDR3 length: 14 amino acids. Germline lookup yields CDR1 SGDLS and CDR2 YYNGEE. Trimming shortened V by 4 bases and J by 2 bases, and 13 bases separated the two germline ends.

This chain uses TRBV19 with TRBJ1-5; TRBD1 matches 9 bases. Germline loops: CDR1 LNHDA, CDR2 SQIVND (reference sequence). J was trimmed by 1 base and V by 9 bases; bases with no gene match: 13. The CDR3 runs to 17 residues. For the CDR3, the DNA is TGTGCCAGCGGCGGGACAGGGAGGTTTGGAAGCAATCAGCCCCAGCATTTT. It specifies CASGGTGRFGSNQPQHF. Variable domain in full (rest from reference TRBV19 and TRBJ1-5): DGGITQSPKYLFRKEGQNVTLSCEQNLNHDAMYWYRQDPGQGLRLIYYSQIVNDFQKGDIAEGYSVSREKKESFPLTVTSAQKNPTAFYLCASGGTGRFGSNQPQHFGDGTRLSIL.